This TCR beta chain originates from a study of regulatory T cells in long-lasting Graves disease. Study-wide context: To qualify as persistent, Graves' disease required over 5 years of antithyroid drugs with positive TSH receptor antibodies. Study results and caveats: Not thyroid tissue but only peripheral blood was studied.

The time point here: persistent/refractory GD, antithyroid drugs over 5 years with positive TRAb. RNA from PBMCs was the source of the TCR library. The peripheral blood volume drawn was 8 to 9.5 milliliters, and it was collected into EDTA tubes. With regard to this clonotype: Its specificity is not known.

According to the study, TCR beta libraries were built with iRepertoire HTBI primers and CDR3-region Arm-PCR. TCRdb re-analysed the multiplex PCR reads in MiXCR, keeping a single row per CDR3 protein. The sample holds approximately 470,000 distinct CDR3 sequences, roughly 20% seen once. The TCR was taken from a female donor with Graves disease. Sequencing was performed on peripheral blood mononuclear cells (PBMCs), taken when the disease was refractory, from a patient treated with antithyroid drugs.

CDR3 in DNA: TGTGCCAGCACTCCACCCCTAGCGGGAGAGGACAATGAGCAGTTCTTC. Its translation: CASTPPLAGEDNEQFF. The rearrangement links TRBV2 to TRBJ2-1; TRBD2 aligns across 10 bases. Germline V gene data show CDR1 as SNHLY and CDR2 as FYNNEI. The CDR3 has 16 residues. The V and J ends lost 7 bases and 5 bases, in that order; junction bases with no gene match: 11.